This T cell receptor (beta chain) derives from a study of cytomegalovirus exposure and HLA in healthy donors. Study context: Previous work identified around 120 million unique TCR beta sequences from about 179 million T cells. Regarding the study as a whole: Being productive about 90% or about 30% of the time was typical of most TCR beta V segments in an earlier analysis.

Primers included in the PCR were 60 Vbeta and 13 Jbeta primers. Assay: immunoSEQ multiplex PCR; the TCRdb copy retains only in-frame clones and omits some. Here the sample table reports over 45,000 clones. A word on this clone: Its antigen remains unknown.

The CDR3 runs to 14 residues. The V gene lost 1 base and the J gene lost 3 bases, with 10 bases spanning the gap. In germline, CDR1 is MGHRA, CDR2 YSYEKL. The origin of this receptor is a woman younger than 30 in good health and CMV-seronegative. The sequenced sample consisted of PBMCs. V and J are TRBV4-1 and TRBJ2-7; D remains unclear. The CDR3 DNA reads as TGCGCCAGCAGCCAAGCAACTACGAACTACGAGCAGTACTTC. Translation: CASSQATTNYEQYF.